This TCR beta chain was retrieved from a study of CD8 T cells in ankylosing spondylitis. For TCR beta, libraries came from quantitative 5'-RACE with molecular barcodes. Using its own MiXCR run on the 5' RACE reads, TCRdb lists one record per CDR3 protein. The data hold about 360,000 distinct CDR3 sequences, with roughly 22% observed a single time. A few counts support this clonotype. V was clipped by 6 bases and J by 7 bases, with 19 bases between them. This CDR3 comprises 15 residues. Germline loops: CDR1 MNHNS, CDR2 SASEGT. This chain joins TRBV6-1 and TRBJ2-1; D is uncertain. The sequencing input was blood, either unsorted or a sorted T cell fraction (not recorded which). The receptor comes from a male donor with ankylosing spondylitis or in good health (not recorded which). The CDR3 reads CASRPPPTIGNEQFF. CDR3 nucleotides: TGTGCCAGCAGGCCCCCGCCTACCATAGGGAATGAGCAGTTCTTC.